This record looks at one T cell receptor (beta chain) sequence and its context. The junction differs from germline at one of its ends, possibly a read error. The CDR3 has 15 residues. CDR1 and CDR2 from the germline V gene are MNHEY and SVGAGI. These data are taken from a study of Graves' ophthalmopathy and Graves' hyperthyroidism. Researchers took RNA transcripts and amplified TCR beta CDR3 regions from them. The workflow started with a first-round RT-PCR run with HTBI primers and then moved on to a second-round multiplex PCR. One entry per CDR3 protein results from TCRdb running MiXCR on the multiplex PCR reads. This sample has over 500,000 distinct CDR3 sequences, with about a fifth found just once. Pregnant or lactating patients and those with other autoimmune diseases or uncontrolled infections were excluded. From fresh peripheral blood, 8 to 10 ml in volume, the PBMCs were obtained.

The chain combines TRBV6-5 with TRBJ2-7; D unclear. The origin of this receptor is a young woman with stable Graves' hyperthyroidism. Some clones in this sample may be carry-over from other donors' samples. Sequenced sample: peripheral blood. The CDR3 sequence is CASSYGTIPSYEQHF. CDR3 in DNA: TGTGCCAGCAGTTACGGAACGATACCTTCCTACGAGCAGCACTTC.